These 32 T cell receptor beta chains were sequenced from one sample in a study of long-term antiretroviral therapy in people with HIV. The authors ran the immunoSEQ assay, v3.0, at survey level. Here immunoSEQ multiplex PCR was the method, and the copy in TCRdb shows in-frame clones only, minus some. The data show nearly 50,000 clones, around 84% seen once. The sample consisted of unsorted PBMCs, taken 0.8 years after starting antiretroviral therapy. The receptors originated from a woman aged 18-30 years with HIV.

J is TRBJ2-5 and V is TRBV4-1, with 12 positions matching TRBD2. The J call may be mistaken, given a closer DNA end match to TRBJ2-7. The CDR3 extends over 15 amino acids. Germline V gives CDR1 MGHRA, CDR2 YSYEKL. As DNA, the CDR3 is TGCGCCAGCAGCTTACGACTAGCGGGAGTCCCCGAGCAGTACTTC. It yields the protein CASSLRLAGVPEQYF.

This clone was seen just once. The chain carries TRBV5-5 and TRBJ1-5; D is undetermined. Germline values: CDR1 SGHKS, CDR2 YYEKEE (reference sequence). With 4 bases removed from V and 4 bases from J, the gap between germline ends came to 15 bases. The CDR3 is 15 amino acids. CDR3 loop: CASSPEPLRNQPQHF. The CDR3 DNA reads as TGTGCCAGCAGCCCCGAGCCCCTCCGGAATCAGCCCCAGCATTTT.

With regard to this clone: The germline gene is not matched at one end of the junction; a read error may be the cause. CDR3 in amino acids: CASSLERTGVNEQFF. In DNA, the CDR3 is TGTGCTAGCAGCTTAGAGCGGACAGGGGTCAATGAGCAGTTCTTC. The chain carries TRBV7-7 and TRBJ2-1; 9 nucleotides match TRBD1. Per germline, CDR1 SSHAT and CDR2 FNYEAQ (reference sequence). The CDR3 runs to 15 residues.

The chain links TRBV9 to TRBJ2-7, with 12 bases lining up with TRBD2. This CDR3 region has 17 residues. The germline CDR1 and CDR2 sequences are SGDLS and YYNGEE. V shed 0 bases, J shed 4 bases, and the junction held 8 bases outside the gene matches. DNA for the CDR3: TGTGCCAGCAGCGTAGAGTCTAGCGGGAGGGCCGGGTACGAGCAGTACTTC. This translates into CASSVESSGRAGYEQYF.

J is TRBJ1-5 and V is TRBV9; 9 nucleotides align to TRBD1. Germline CDR1 and CDR2: SGDLS and YYNGEE. This CDR3 comprises 17 residues. V gave up 4 bases and J gave up 0 bases; unmatched junction bases: 8. The CDR3 nucleotides read TGTGCCAGCAGCAACAGGGGGCCCTTGTATAGCAATCAGCCCCAGCATTTT. Translating it yields CASSNRGPLYSNQPQHF.

Note on this clone: This specimen includes other DNA sequences encoding the same CDR3. The V and J genes are TRBV7-9 and TRBJ2-3; 8 nucleotides align to TRBD1. Germline values: CDR1 SEHNR, CDR2 FQNEAQ (reference sequence). The V and J ends lost 4 bases and 1 base, in that order; junction bases with no gene match: 4. The CDR3 length is 15 residues. The DNA for the CDR3 is TGTGCCAGCAGCTCCGGACAGGGAGGCACAGATACGCAGTATTTT. This codes for CASSSGQGGTDTQYF.

The CDR3 coding sequence is TGCGCCAGCAGCTTGGAGGGACAGGGGGACGAGCAGTACTTC. Translated, it gives CASSLEGQGDEQYF. This chain uses TRBV5-1 with TRBJ2-7, with TRBD1 matching 11 bases. V was clipped by 0 bases and J by 5 bases; unmatched bases: 1. The CDR3 is 14 amino acids. The germline gives CDR1 SGHRS, CDR2 YFSETQ.

This chain links TRBV27 with TRBJ2-1, with D perhaps matching TRBD1 (6 bases). V was cut by 5 bases and J by 3 bases, with 14 bases left in between. CDR3 size: 15 residues. The V gene's germline CDR1 is MNHEY and CDR2 SMNVEV (reference sequence). The CDR3 loop is CASSADRDNYNEQFF. CDR3 DNA sequence: TGTGCCAGCAGTGCGGACCGGGACAACTACAATGAGCAGTTCTTC.

This chain connects TRBV2 to TRBJ1-2; 7 bases map to TRBD1. V trimming: 4 bases; J trimming: 5 bases; junction bases outside the gene matches: 10. This CDR3 has 15 amino acids. The germline V gene has CDR1 SNHLY and CDR2 FYNNEI. In DNA form, the CDR3 reads TGTGCCAGCAGTGGCCTGGAGGGGGCCTTATATGGCTACACCTTC. Translating it yields CASSGLEGALYGYTF.

The chain recombines TRBV9 with TRBJ2-2; D ambiguous. Germline-derived CDR1 and CDR2 are SGDLS and YYNGEE. There are 13 residues in the CDR3. The V end was cut by 4 bases, the J end by 5 bases, with 9 bases between. The CDR3 DNA reads as TGTGCCAGCAGCCGGGTTAGGACCGGGGAGCTGTTTTTT. This gives the protein CASSRVRTGELFF.

The rearrangement joins TRBV7-3 to TRBJ2-7; 7 bases align to TRBD2. Germline CDR1 is SGHTA and CDR2 is FQGTGA. The CDR3 totals 13 residues. The ends lost 6 bases at V and 6 bases at J; junction bases unmatched: 8. CDR3 sequence (DNA): TGTGCCAGCAGACCGACTAGCTCAGTCGAGCAGTACTTC. Amino acids: CASRPTSSVEQYF.

The J gene is TRBJ1-1, the V gene TRBV6-1; 7 positions agree with TRBD1. The J segment lost 0 bases and the V segment lost 3 bases, leaving 1 base of the junction unmatched. The CDR3 spans 14 residues. CDR1 is MNHNS, CDR2 SASEGT, per germline. CDR3 nucleotides: TGTGCCAGCAGTGAGACAGGGTTGAACACTGAAGCTTTCTTT. This encodes CASSETGLNTEAFF.

This chain joins TRBV6-6 and TRBJ1-1; D might be TRBD1 (5 bases). The germline gives CDR1 MNHNY, CDR2 SVGAGI (reference sequence). V shed 11 bases and J shed 1 base, with 17 bases lying between them. The CDR3 runs to 14 residues. The CDR3 protein is CASKGSTANTEAFF. CDR3 DNA sequence: TGTGCCTCAAAGGGGTCGACGGCGAACACTGAAGCTTTCTTT.

The chain uses TRBV7-9 and TRBJ2-3, with D perhaps matching TRBD2 (6 bases). Germline V gene data show CDR1 as SEHNR and CDR2 as FQNEAQ (reference sequence). V lost 5 bases and J 4 bases, leaving 19 bases between the germline ends. CDR3 length: 16 amino acids. The CDR3 coding sequence is TGTGCCAGCAGCCCACTAGCTTTTCATGGTTCAGATACGCAGTATTTT. This codes for CASSPLAFHGSDTQYF.

The gene calls are TRBV9 and TRBJ2-7; D not resolved. Germline loops: CDR1 SGDLS, CDR2 YYNGEE. The CDR3 consists of 14 residues. V shed 0 bases and J shed 2 bases, with 9 bases lying between them. The CDR3 loop is CASSVGGDTYEQYF. CDR3 nucleotides: TGTGCCAGCAGCGTAGGAGGTGACACCTACGAGCAGTACTTC. Filled out from reference TRBV9 and TRBJ2-7, the complete variable domain reads DSGVTQTPKHLITATGQRVTLRCSPRSGDLSVYWYQQSLDQGLQFLIQYYNGEERAKGNILERFSAQQFPDLHSELNLSSLELGDSALYFCASSVGGDTYEQYFGPGTRLTVT.

The chain has TRBV25-1 and TRBJ2-1; D uncertain. The CDR3 runs to 12 residues. Germline CDR1 MGHDK, CDR2 SYGVNS. Trimming stripped 6 bases from V and 0 bases from J, with 3 bases between. In nucleotides, the CDR3 is TGTGCCAGCAGATCCTCCTACAATGAGCAGTTCTTC. Its protein product is CASRSSYNEQFF.

The chain employs TRBV7-2 and TRBJ1-2; 9 bases map to TRBD1. From germline, CDR1 is SGHTA and CDR2 FQGNSA. V lost 5 bases to trimming and J lost 7 bases; unmatched junction nucleotides: 5. CDR3 size: 13 residues. DNA of the CDR3: TGTGCCAGCAGCCGGGACAGGGCTACTGGCTACACCTTC. It translates to CASSRDRATGYTF.

This rearrangement joins TRBV7-2 to TRBJ2-7, with 8 bases lining up with TRBD2. Germline CDR1 SGHTA, CDR2 FQGNSA. This CDR3 is 16 amino acids long. Trimming cost V 8 bases and J 3 bases; bases outside gene matches: 15. The CDR3 nucleotides are TGTGCCAGCGACGCCGCAGGAGCGGGAGTCAGCTACGAGCAGTACTTC. Amino acids: CASDAAGAGVSYEQYF.

V gene TRBV9 combines with J gene TRBJ2-7; the D call may be TRBD1 or TRBD2 (6 bases each). The germline V gene encodes CDR1 SGDLS and CDR2 YYNGEE. The CDR3 length is 15 residues. The germline V and J ends were trimmed by 3 bases and 2 bases, with 15 bases remaining between them. In nucleotides, the CDR3 is TGTGCCAGCAGCGCGGAGGGGGAGTTAGCCTACGAGCAGTACTTC. It is translated as CASSAEGELAYEQYF.

This clone appeared a few times. V gene TRBV6-1 combines with J gene TRBJ1-2; the D is unclear. Trimming took off 7 bases at V and 3 bases at J, with 18 bases between the two ends. The CDR3 has 15 residues. CDR1 and CDR2 (germline): MNHNS, SASEGT. In DNA form, the CDR3 reads TGTGCCAGCACCCCCAGCTGGCAGTCCTACTATGGCTACACCTTC. Protein: CASTPSWQSYYGYTF.

V usage is TRBV6-8 and J usage is TRBJ2-3; unclear D gene. The CDR3 has 14 residues. The V end lost 4 bases, the J end lost 4 bases, and 12 bases lay between the germline ends. Germline V gene lookup returns CDR1 MNHGY and CDR2 SAAAGT. The CDR3 DNA sequence: TGTGCCAGCAGTTTTCGAATACCACCAGATACGCAGTATTTT. Protein: CASSFRIPPDTQYF.

This chain links TRBV4-2 with TRBJ2-7, with 10 bases aligning to TRBD2. V shed 6 bases, J shed 3 bases, and the junction held 8 bases outside the gene matches. The CDR3 is made up of 15 amino acids. CDR1 and CDR2 from the germline V gene are LGHNA and YNFKEQ. The CDR3 reads CASSPRTSGGYEQYF. CDR3 coding DNA: TGTGCCAGCAGTCCCCGGACTAGCGGAGGCTACGAGCAGTACTTC.

The V call is TRBV5-1, the J call TRBJ2-7, with 7 bases identical to TRBD1. The trim removed 4 bases at V and 0 bases at J, leaving 7 bases unmatched. This CDR3 has 15 residues. The germline V gene encodes CDR1 SGHRS and CDR2 YFSETQ. CDR3 loop: CASSAGQDSSYEQYF. Written as DNA, the CDR3 is TGCGCCAGCAGCGCTGGACAGGATAGCTCCTACGAGCAGTACTTC.

The chain is built from TRBV28 and TRBJ2-2; D not resolved. Germline values: CDR1 MDHEN, CDR2 SYDVKM. This CDR3 is 12 amino acids long. V lost 6 bases, J lost 8 bases, and 10 bases lay in between. DNA of the CDR3: TGTGCCAGCAGCTGGGCCTTGGGGGAGCTGTTTTTT. Its protein product is CASSWALGELFF.

The chain joins TRBV5-4 to TRBJ2-4; 9 bases line up with TRBD1. CDR1 and CDR2 (germline): SGHNT, YYREEE (reference sequence). This CDR3 region has 13 residues. Trimming took 4 bases from V and 6 from J; bases not matched to a gene: 2. Here the CDR3 reads CASSEGQGNIQYF. The CDR3 DNA follows: TGTGCCAGCAGCGAGGGACAGGGAAACATTCAGTACTTC.

This chain connects TRBV7-9 to TRBJ2-7; tentative D call: TRBD1 (6 bases). Germline CDR1 is SEHNR and CDR2 is FQNEAQ (reference sequence). The ends were cut back, 1 base at V and 6 bases at J, with 10 bases in the middle. The CDR3 is made up of 13 amino acids. CDR3 nucleotides: TGTGCCAGCAGCTTAGTAACAGGGCTCGAGCAGTACTTC. This codes for CASSLVTGLEQYF.

V and J are TRBV21-1 and TRBJ2-7; the table assigns TRBD2, which was not confirmed against the DNA. TRBV21-1 is a pseudogene. This CDR3 is built from 17 residues. CDR3 DNA: TGTGCCAGCAGCTCCCCTGCACCTCCCCGGGGAGTCTACGAGCAGTACTTC. Its translation is CASSSPAPPRGVYEQYF.

This chain links TRBV11-3 with TRBJ2-3, with 10 bases that match TRBD2. The trim removed 5 bases at V and 5 bases at J, leaving 10 bases unmatched. CDR3 length: 16 amino acids. Germline CDR1 SGHNT, CDR2 YENEEA. CDR3 sequence: CASSPRASGSVDTQYF. The CDR3 nucleotides read TGTGCCAGCAGCCCCCGGGCTAGCGGGAGTGTAGATACGCAGTATTTT. Full variable domain (remainder filled in from reference TRBV11-3 and TRBJ2-3): EAGVVQSPRYKIIEKKQPVAFWCNPISGHNTLYWYLQNLGQGPELLIRYENEEAVDDSQLPKDRFSAERLKGVDSTLKIQPAELGDSAVYLCASSPRASGSVDTQYFGPGTRLTVL.

The sample holds a few counts of this clone. The CDR3 DNA follows: TGCGCCAGCAGCAACGCGGGGGAGCTGTTTTTT. This gives the protein CASSNAGELFF. The gene calls are TRBV4-1 and TRBJ2-2; D not resolved. This CDR3 is 11 amino acids long. Germline V gives CDR1 MGHRA, CDR2 YSYEKL. V dropped 5 bases and J dropped 8 bases, with 6 bases sitting between them.

V and J are TRBV11-2 and TRBJ2-2, with D unclear. The V gene lost 0 bases and the J gene lost 2 bases, with 7 bases spanning the gap. The CDR3 has 15 residues. Germline assignment: CDR1 SGHAT and CDR2 FQNNGV. The CDR3 loop is CASSLEFLNTGELFF. CDR3 nucleotide sequence: TGTGCCAGCAGCTTAGAATTCTTAAACACCGGGGAGCTGTTTTTT. The whole variable domain, remainder taken from reference TRBV11-2 and TRBJ2-2, is EAGVAQSPRYKIIEKRQSVAFWCNPISGHATLYWYQQILGQGPKLLIQFQNNGVVDDSQLPKDRFSAERLKGVDSTLKIQPAKLEDSAVYLCASSLEFLNTGELFFGEGSRLTVL.

The chain couples TRBV25-1 to TRBJ2-7; D may correspond to TRBD1 or TRBD2 (5 bases each). This CDR3 region has 15 residues. CDR1 is MGHDK and CDR2 is SYGVNS in the germline V gene. V lost 3 bases to trimming and J lost 3 bases, with 15 bases between them. Here the CDR3 reads CASSDSMRGGYEQYF. The CDR3 bases are TGTGCCAGCAGTGACTCCATGAGGGGCGGCTACGAGCAGTACTTC.

The chain combines TRBV27 with TRBJ1-2; 8 nucleotides line up with TRBD1. The CDR3 loop spans 15 amino acids. J was trimmed by 5 bases and V by 4 bases; bases with no gene match: 9. Germline CDR1 MNHEY, CDR2 SMNVEV (reference sequence). DNA of the CDR3: TGTGCCAGCAGTTGGGCAGGGGGCAGTGGGTATGGCTACACCTTC. Translated, it gives CASSWAGGSGYGYTF.